This T cell receptor (beta chain) was obtained from a study of shared clonotypes between healthy human individuals. Turning to the study itself: The study used three CD4 naive, three CD4 memory, two CD8 naive and one CD8 memory plate per donor.

V lost 6 bases to trimming and J lost 1 base, with 19 bases between them. The CDR3 extends over 16 amino acids. Germline V gives CDR1 SGHRS, CDR2 YFSETQ. For every subset, genomic DNA was evenly distributed across several immunoSEQ plates. The data were produced by immunoSEQ multiplex PCR, yet TCRdb's version contains in-frame clones alone and is incomplete. In the table there are over 850,000 clones, around 82% of which are singletons. About this clone itself: Antigen unknown.

Study-wide results and caveats: Memory subsets generally showed lower estimated richness than naive subsets. An expected dependence of interdonor clonotype sharing on sequencing depth was noted.

This TCR was sampled from a man aged 18 to 30 in good health. Some clones in this sample may be carry-over from other donors' samples. The J gene is TRBJ2-5, the V gene TRBV5-1; D may be TRBD2 (6 bases). The sequenced material came from memory CD4+ T cells from PBMCs. Subset: CD45RA-negative fraction. This CDR3 is CASIYAPGVPQETQYF. DNA for the CDR3: TGCGCCAGCATCTACGCTCCGGGAGTTCCCCAAGAGACCCAGTACTTC.